The 8 T cell receptor beta chains reported below all come from one sample, sequenced in a study of post-analysis software for immune sequencing data. Broader study findings: Five TRBV segments occurring more often in patients than controls included TRBV5-6, TRBV5-1 and TRBV20-1.

Sequencing libraries made from TCR beta cDNA carried unique molecular identifiers. MiXCR, applied by TCRdb to the PCR reads, yields one record per CDR3 protein. The table shows under 200,000 distinct CDR3 sequences, with around 30% occurring only once. Which antigens these TCRs recognize remains unknown. Sequencing input: blood. The receptors were sampled from a girl aged 2-17 years with multiple sclerosis.

At least ten counts were recorded for this clonotype. The V and J genes are TRBV20-1 and TRBJ2-4; D not certain. This CDR3 comprises 15 residues. Trimming left V 3 bases short and J 1 base short, with 13 bases between. Germline V gives CDR1 DFQATT, CDR2 SNEGSKA (reference sequence). The CDR3 nucleotides read TGCAGTGCTAGGCGCAGTATGGGGGCCAAAAACATTCAGTACTTC. Its protein is CSARRSMGAKNIQYF.

The rearrangement uses TRBV12-3 or TRBV12-4 and TRBJ1-5; D ambiguous. The V gene lost 4 bases and the J gene lost 6 bases, with 7 bases spanning the gap. The CDR3 runs 12 residues. This CDR3 is CASSSFVQPQHF. The CDR3 region has the DNA TGTGCCAGCAGTTCCTTCGTTCAGCCCCAGCATTTT.

This clonotype came up a few times. The CDR3 reads CASSWDGNYGYTF. The CDR3 nucleotides read TGTGCCAGCAGTTGGGACGGGAACTATGGCTACACCTTC. V gene TRBV12-3 or TRBV12-4 combines with J gene TRBJ1-2; D possibly corresponds to TRBD1 (5 bases). V was pared by 4 bases and J by 2 bases, with 8 bases between. This CDR3 contains 13 residues.

On this clonotype itself: A read error may be the cause here, since a much bigger clone is one base away. V is TRBV3-1 and J is TRBJ1-2; TRBD1 might be the D (6 bases). The CDR3 runs 14 residues. Trimming pared 6 bases from V and 2 bases from J, leaving 13 bases between. Germline CDR1 LGHDT, CDR2 YNNKEL (reference sequence). The CDR3, as DNA: TGTGCCAGCAGGTACAGGGATCCAAACTATGGCTACACCTTC. It encodes CASRYRDPNYGYTF. The whole variable domain, remainder taken from reference TRBV3-1 and TRBJ1-2, is DTAVSQTPKYLVTQMGNDKSIKCEQNLGHDTMYWYKQDSKKFLKIMFSYNNKELIINETVPNRFSPKSPDKAHLNLHINSLELGDSAVYFCASRYRDPNYGYTFGSGTRLTVV.

This clonotype was seen at least ten times. The chain carries TRBV7-3 and TRBJ2-5; 8 bases are a match to TRBD1. The CDR3 spans 15 residues. Trimming cost V 5 bases and J 2 bases; bases outside gene matches: 7. Per germline, CDR1 SGHTA and CDR2 FQGTGA. The CDR3 DNA is TGTGCCAGCAGCCTTCAGGGGGCCGGACAAGAGACCCAGTACTTC. As protein: CASSLQGAGQETQYF. The full variable domain, its missing parts supplied by reference TRBV7-3 and TRBJ2-5, is GAGVSQTPSNKVTEKGKYVELRCDPISGHTALYWYRQSLGQGPEFLIYFQGTGAADDSGLPNDRFFAVRPEGSVSTLKIQRTERGDSAVYLCASSLQGAGQETQYFGPGTRLLVL.

The chain couples TRBV4-2 to TRBJ1-4; unclear D gene. This CDR3 is 15 amino acids long. Germline V CDR1 and CDR2: LGHNA, YNFKEQ. V lost 0 bases to trimming and J lost 5 bases, with 10 bases between them. The DNA of the CDR3 is TGTGCCAGCAGCCAAGATTCGACGGGAAATGAAAAACTGTTTTTT. The encoded protein is CASSQDSTGNEKLFF.

This clonotype was seen just once. This may arise from a read error, as a much more abundant clone is one base away. DNA for the CDR3: TGCAGTGCCTCTAGCGGGGGCTGCTACGAGCAGTACTTC. Translated, it gives CSASSGGCYEQYF. The rearrangement joins TRBV20-1 to TRBJ2-7; 10 bases map to TRBD2. The CDR3 is 13 residues long. With 6 bases clipped from V and 3 bases from J, the junction kept 5 bases outside the gene matches. Germline-derived CDR1 and CDR2 are DFQATT and SNEGSKA (reference sequence).

Remarks on this clonotype: Possible read error: a much larger clone is one base away. The chain employs TRBV5-6 and TRBJ2-7, with D unclear. CDR3 length equals 15 residues. Germline V gene sequence: CDR1 SGHDT, CDR2 YYEEEE. V was cut by 1 base and J by 5 bases, with 16 bases left in between. The CDR3: CASSLFSSFGDEQYF. The CDR3 DNA is TGTGCCAGCAGCTTGTTCTCAAGCTTCGGCGACGAGCAGTACTTC.